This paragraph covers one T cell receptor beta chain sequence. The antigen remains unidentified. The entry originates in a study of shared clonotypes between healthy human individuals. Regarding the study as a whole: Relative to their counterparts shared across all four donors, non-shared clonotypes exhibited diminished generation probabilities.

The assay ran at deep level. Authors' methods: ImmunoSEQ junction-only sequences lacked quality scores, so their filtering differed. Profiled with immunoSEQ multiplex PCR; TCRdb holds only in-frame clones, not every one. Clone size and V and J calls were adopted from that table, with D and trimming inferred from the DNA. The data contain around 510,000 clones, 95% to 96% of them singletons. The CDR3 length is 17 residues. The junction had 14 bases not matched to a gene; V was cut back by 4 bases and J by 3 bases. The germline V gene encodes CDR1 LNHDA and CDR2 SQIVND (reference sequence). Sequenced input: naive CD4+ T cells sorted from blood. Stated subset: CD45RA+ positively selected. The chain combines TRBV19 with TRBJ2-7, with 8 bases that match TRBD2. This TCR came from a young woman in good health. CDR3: CASSTNALLAAHYEQYF. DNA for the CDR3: TGTGCCAGTAGTACGAATGCCCTACTAGCGGCGCACTACGAGCAGTACTTC.